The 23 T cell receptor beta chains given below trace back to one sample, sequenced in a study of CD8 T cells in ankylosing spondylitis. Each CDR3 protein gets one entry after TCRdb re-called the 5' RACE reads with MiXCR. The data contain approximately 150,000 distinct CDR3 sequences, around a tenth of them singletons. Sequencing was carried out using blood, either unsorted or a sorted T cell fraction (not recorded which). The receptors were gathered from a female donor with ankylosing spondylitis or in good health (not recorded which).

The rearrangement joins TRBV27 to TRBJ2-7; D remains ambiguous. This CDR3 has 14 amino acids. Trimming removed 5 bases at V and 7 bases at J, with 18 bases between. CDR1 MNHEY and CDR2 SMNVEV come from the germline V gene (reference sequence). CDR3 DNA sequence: TGTGCCAGCAGTCTACACATCACGGTGGGAGAGCAGTACTTC. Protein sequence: CASSLHITVGEQYF.

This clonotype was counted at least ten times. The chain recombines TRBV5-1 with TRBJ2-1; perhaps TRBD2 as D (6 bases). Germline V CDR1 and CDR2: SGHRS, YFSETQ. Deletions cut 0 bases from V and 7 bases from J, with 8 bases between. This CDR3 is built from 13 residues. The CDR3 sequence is CASSLAAGNEQFF. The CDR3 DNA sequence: TGCGCCAGCAGCTTGGCCGCGGGAAATGAGCAGTTCTTC.

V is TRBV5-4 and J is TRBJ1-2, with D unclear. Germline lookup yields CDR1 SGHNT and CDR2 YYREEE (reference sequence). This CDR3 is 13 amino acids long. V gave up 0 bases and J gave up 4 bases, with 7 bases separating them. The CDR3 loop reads CASSLGQIYGYTF. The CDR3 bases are TGTGCCAGCAGCTTGGGGCAGATCTATGGCTACACCTTC.

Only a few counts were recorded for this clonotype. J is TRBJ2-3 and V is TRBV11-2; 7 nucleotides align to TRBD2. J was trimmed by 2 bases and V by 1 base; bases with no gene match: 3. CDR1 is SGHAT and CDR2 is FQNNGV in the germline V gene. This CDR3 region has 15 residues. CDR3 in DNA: TGTGCCAGCAGCTTAGCTAGCGGCATCACAGATACGCAGTATTTT. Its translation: CASSLASGITDTQYF.

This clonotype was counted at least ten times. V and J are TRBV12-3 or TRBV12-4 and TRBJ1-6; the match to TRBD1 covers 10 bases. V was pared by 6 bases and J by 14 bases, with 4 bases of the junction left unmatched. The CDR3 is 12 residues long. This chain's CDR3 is CASSGTGVTLHF. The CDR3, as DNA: TGTGCCAGCAGCGGGACAGGGGTAACCCTCCACTTT.

DNA of the CDR3: TGCAGTGTGCCCGGCGGACAGGCTAATGAAAAACTGTTTTTT. Residues: CSVPGGQANEKLFF. V gene TRBV20-1 combines with J gene TRBJ1-4; 7 bases are a match to TRBD1. This CDR3 spans 14 amino acids. The J segment lost 3 bases and the V segment lost 7 bases, leaving 8 bases of the junction unmatched. The germline V gene encodes CDR1 DFQATT and CDR2 SNEGSKA (reference sequence).

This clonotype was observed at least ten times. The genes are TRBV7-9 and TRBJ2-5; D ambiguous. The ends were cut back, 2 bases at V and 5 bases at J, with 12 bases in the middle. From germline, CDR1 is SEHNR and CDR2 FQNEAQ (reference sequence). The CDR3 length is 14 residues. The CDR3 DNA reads TGTGCCAGCAGCTTACTTGCTAGTATGGAGACCCAGTACTTC. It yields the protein CASSLLASMETQYF.

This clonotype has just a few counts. DNA for the CDR3: TGTGCCAGCAGTGCTGGGGGCACCGGGAAAGAGACCCAGTACTTC. Amino acid sequence: CASSAGGTGKETQYF. J is TRBJ2-5 and V is TRBV9; D might be TRBD1 (6 bases). Germline V gives CDR1 SGDLS, CDR2 YYNGEE. The CDR3 extends over 15 amino acids. Trimming took off 5 bases at V and 3 bases at J, with 17 bases between the two ends. Supplemented by reference TRBV9 and TRBJ2-5, the full variable domain reads DSGVTQTPKHLITATGQRVTLRCSPRSGDLSVYWYQQSLDQGLQFLIQYYNGEERAKGNILERFSAQQFPDLHSELNLSSLELGDSALYFCASSAGGTGKETQYFGPGTRLLVL.

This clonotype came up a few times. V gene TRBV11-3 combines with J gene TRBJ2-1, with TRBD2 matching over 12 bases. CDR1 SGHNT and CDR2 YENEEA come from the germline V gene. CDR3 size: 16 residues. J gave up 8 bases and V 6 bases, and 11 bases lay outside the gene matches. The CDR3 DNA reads TGTGCCAGCAGTATAAGGACTAGCGGGAATAGGGATGAGCAGTTCTTC. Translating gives CASSIRTSGNRDEQFF.

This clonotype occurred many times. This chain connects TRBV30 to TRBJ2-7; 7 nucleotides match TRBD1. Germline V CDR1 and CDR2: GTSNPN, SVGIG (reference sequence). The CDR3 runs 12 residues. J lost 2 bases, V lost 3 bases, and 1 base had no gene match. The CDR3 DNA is TGTGCCTGGAGCGGGACAGCCTACGAGCAGTACTTC. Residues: CAWSGTAYEQYF.

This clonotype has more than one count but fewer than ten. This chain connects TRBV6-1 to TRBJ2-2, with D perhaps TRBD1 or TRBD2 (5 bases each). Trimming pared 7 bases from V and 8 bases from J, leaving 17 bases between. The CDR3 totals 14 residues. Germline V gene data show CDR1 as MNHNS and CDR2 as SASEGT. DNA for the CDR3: TGTGCCAGCACCACGGGGCCCACTCATGGGGAGCTGTTTTTT. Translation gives CASTTGPTHGELFF.

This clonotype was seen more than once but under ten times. The CDR3 is CASRPGTEYNEQFF. The CDR3 coding sequence is TGTGCCAGCAGACCCGGGACCGAATACAATGAGCAGTTCTTC. The chain combines TRBV6-1 with TRBJ2-1; tentatively, D is TRBD1 or TRBD2 (5 bases each). The CDR3 contains 14 residues. Trimming shortened V by 6 bases and J by 4 bases, and 13 bases separated the two germline ends. Germline CDR1 and CDR2: MNHNS and SASEGT.

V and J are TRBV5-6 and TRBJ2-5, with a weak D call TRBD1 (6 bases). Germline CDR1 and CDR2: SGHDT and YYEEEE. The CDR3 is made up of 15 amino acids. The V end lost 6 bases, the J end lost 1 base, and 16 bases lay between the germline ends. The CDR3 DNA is TGTGCCAGCATCATACCACAGGGCGTCCAAGAGACCCAGTACTTC. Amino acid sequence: CASIIPQGVQETQYF.

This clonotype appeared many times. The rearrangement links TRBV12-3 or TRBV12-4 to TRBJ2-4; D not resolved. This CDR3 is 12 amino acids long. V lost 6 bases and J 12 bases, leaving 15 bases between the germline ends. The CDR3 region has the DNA TGTGCCAGCAGCCCCGACACAAATCCTCAGTACTTC. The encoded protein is CASSPDTNPQYF.

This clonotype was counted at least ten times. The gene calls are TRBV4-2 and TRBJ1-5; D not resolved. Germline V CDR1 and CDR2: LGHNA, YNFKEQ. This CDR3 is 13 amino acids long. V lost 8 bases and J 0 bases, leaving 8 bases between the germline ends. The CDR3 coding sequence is TGTGCCAGCCGGGGAGATAGCAATCAGCCCCAGCATTTT. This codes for CASRGDSNQPQHF.

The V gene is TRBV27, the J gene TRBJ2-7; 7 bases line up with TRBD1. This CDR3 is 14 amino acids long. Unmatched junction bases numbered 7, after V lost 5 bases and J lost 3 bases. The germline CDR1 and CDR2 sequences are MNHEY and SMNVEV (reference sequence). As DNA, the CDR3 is TGTGCCAGCAGTGCCGGGACAGCAAACTACGAGCAGTACTTC. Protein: CASSAGTANYEQYF.

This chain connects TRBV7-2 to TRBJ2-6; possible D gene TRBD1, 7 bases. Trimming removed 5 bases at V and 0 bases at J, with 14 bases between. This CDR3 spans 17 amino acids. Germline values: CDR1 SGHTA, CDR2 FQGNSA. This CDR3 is CASSEAGQSSGANVLTF. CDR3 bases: TGTGCCAGCAGCGAGGCGGGACAGAGCTCTGGGGCCAACGTCCTGACTTTC.

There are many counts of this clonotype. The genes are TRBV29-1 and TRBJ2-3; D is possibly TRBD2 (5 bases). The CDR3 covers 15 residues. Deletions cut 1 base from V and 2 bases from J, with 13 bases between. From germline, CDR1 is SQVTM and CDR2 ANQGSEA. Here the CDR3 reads CSVEGGFGDTDTQYF. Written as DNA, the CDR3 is TGCAGCGTTGAAGGAGGGTTTGGAGACACAGATACGCAGTATTTT.

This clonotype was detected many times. The CDR3 DNA reads as TGTGCCAGCAGTGCGGTCGGCCGCCACTACGAGCAGTACTTC. This sequence encodes CASSAVGRHYEQYF. The chain recombines TRBV6-4 with TRBJ2-7; D remains unclear. Trimming removed 4 bases from V and 3 bases from J, with 13 bases in between. The CDR3 contains 14 residues. CDR1 and CDR2 (germline): MRHNA, SNTAGT.

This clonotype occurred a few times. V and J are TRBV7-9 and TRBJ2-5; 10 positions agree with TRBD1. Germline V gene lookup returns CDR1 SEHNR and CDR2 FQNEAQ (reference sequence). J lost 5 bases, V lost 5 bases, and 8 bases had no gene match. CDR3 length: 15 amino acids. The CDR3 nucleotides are TGTGCCAGCAGCGTCGGGACAGGGGCAGGGGAGACCCAGTACTTC. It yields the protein CASSVGTGAGETQYF.

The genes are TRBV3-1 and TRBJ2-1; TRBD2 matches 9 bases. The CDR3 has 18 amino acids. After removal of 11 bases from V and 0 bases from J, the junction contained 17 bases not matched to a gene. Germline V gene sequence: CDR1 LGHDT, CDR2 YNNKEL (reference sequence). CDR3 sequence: CASSKELAGWSSYNEQFF. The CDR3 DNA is TGTGCCTCCTCCAAGGAGCTAGCGGGGTGGAGCTCCTACAATGAGCAGTTCTTC.

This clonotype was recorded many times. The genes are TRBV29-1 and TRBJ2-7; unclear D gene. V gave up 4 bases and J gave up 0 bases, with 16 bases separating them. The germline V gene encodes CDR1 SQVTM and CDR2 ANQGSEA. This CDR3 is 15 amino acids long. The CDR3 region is CSVAGGLESSYEQYF. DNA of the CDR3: TGCAGCGTTGCAGGCGGCCTAGAGAGCTCCTACGAGCAGTACTTC.

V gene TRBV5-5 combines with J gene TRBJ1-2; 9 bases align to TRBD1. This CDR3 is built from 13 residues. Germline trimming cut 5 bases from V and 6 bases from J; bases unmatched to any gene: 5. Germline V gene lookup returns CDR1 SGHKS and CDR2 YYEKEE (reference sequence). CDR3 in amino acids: CASSLQGANGYTF. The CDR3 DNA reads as TGTGCCAGCAGTTTACAGGGGGCTAATGGCTACACCTTC.